This TCR beta chain is drawn from a study of blood T cell repertoires in COVID-19. Whole-study context: Samples taken during acute and convalescent COVID-19 were collected in the United States, Italy and Spain.

V gave up 6 bases and J gave up 2 bases, with 10 bases separating them. The germline gives CDR1 MDHEN, CDR2 SYDVKM. This CDR3 has 13 amino acids. This clone was seen a few times. The table came from immunoSEQ multiplex PCR; TCRdb's copy has only in-frame clones and leaves some out. The repertoire holds approximately 120,000 clones, 84% seen once, with 7.9% in the top ten. The chain uses TRBV28 and TRBJ1-2; D ambiguous. Input material: peripheral blood. This receptor was obtained from a woman older than 75 with active or convalescent COVID-19. The CDR3 region is CASRLTVNYGYTF. As DNA, the CDR3 is TGTGCCAGCAGGCTAACAGTAAACTATGGCTACACCTTC.